Listed here are 2 T cell receptor beta chains from one sample, sequenced in a study of blood T cell repertoires in COVID-19. The data were produced by immunoSEQ multiplex PCR, yet TCRdb's version contains in-frame clones alone and is incomplete. Of some 340,000 clones listed, roughly 87% are singletons. The sample comprised PBMCs or T cells enriched from blood (not recorded which). These receptors all stem from a woman aged 50 to 60 who had recovered from COVID-19.

The chain uses TRBV30 and TRBJ1-6, with a possible D match to TRBD1 (5 bases). Trimming removed 1 base at V and 9 bases at J, with 10 bases between. There are 13 residues in the CDR3. Germline assignment: CDR1 GTSNPN and CDR2 SVGIG (reference sequence). The CDR3 spells CAWSEGQGSPLHF. The CDR3 nucleotides are TGTGCCTGGAGTGAGGGGCAAGGTTCACCCCTCCACTTT.

This clone has more than one count but fewer than ten. The chain is built from TRBV6-2 or TRBV6-3 and TRBJ2-3; the match to TRBD2 covers 12 bases. This CDR3 region has 18 residues. J gave up 3 bases and V 0 bases, and 7 bases lay outside the gene matches. CDR1 MNHEY and CDR2 SVGEGT come from the germline V gene. The CDR3 spells CASSYSASSGRATDTQYF. In DNA form, the CDR3 reads TGTGCCAGCAGTTACTCGGCGTCTAGCGGGAGGGCTACAGATACGCAGTATTTT.